Listed here are 8 T cell receptor beta chains from one sample, sequenced in a study of immune heterogeneity within non-small cell lung tumors. Amplification of TCR beta CDR3 was performed by multiplex PCR with 32 V and 13 J primers. In TCRdb, the multiplex PCR reads were re-called with MiXCR into one record per CDR3 protein. The sample holds 5,000 to 7,000 distinct CDR3 sequences; 20% to 25% are singletons and the top ten take around 9.7%. Bulk tumor genomic DNA constituted the template, at 550 to 750 ng per sample. During surgery, each primary tumor gave multiple biopsies spaced as far apart as possible. Curative surgical treatment was performed in patients who had newly diagnosed, untreated non-small cell lung cancer. The specimen was lung tumor tissue. All receptors come from a woman aged 60-70 years with non-small cell lung cancer.

By sample share, this clonotype is large. This chain links TRBV28 with TRBJ1-5, with D uncertain. The CDR3 has 13 amino acids. The V end lost 5 bases, the J end lost 6 bases, and 11 bases lay between the germline ends. The germline V gene has CDR1 MDHEN and CDR2 SYDVKM. The DNA of the CDR3 is TGTGCCAGCAGTAGGTTAGCAGGTCAGCCCCAGCATTTT. Translated, it gives CASSRLAGQPQHF.

The rearrangement joins TRBV5-6 to TRBJ2-3; 9 bases match TRBD2. Losses at the gene ends were 1 base for V and 4 bases for J; bases not matched to a gene: 7. CDR1 SGHDT and CDR2 YYEEEE come from the germline V gene. The CDR3 extends over 16 amino acids. The CDR3 DNA reads TGTGCCAGCAGCTTGTTTCAGCGGGAGGCGCCAGATACGCAGTATTTT. Translated, it gives CASSLFQREAPDTQYF.

This clonotype was observed a few times. A read error may account for a junction end that differs from germline. CDR3 protein: CASSRGAGTDTWELFF. Written as DNA, the CDR3 is TGTGCCAGCAGCCGGGGCGCAGGGACTGACACCTGGGAGCTGTTTTTT. This chain connects TRBV3-1 to TRBJ2-2; TRBD2 might be the D (6 bases). The length of the CDR3 is 16 residues. Germline-derived CDR1 and CDR2 are LGHDT and YNNKEL (reference sequence).

As for this clonotype: One end of the junction does not line up with germline, which may come from a read error. The chain recombines TRBV18 with TRBJ2-2, with 10 nucleotides matching TRBD1. The CDR3 is made up of 15 amino acids. Germline values: CDR1 KGHSH, CDR2 LQKENI. The CDR3 DNA follows: TGTGCCAGCTCACTGGGACAGGGGTCGGCCGGGGAGATGTTTTTT. Protein sequence: CASSLGQGSAGEMFF.

As to this clonotype: A clone one base away is much larger, so this may be a read error. This rearrangement joins TRBV28 to TRBJ1-1, with D possibly being TRBD1 (6 bases). Trimming took off 4 bases at V and 3 bases at J, with 15 bases between the two ends. The CDR3 has 15 amino acids. Per germline, CDR1 MDHEN and CDR2 SYDVKM. DNA for the CDR3: TGTGCCAGCAGTTCAAACACAGGGATCTACACTGAAGCTTTCTTT. The encoded protein is CASSSNTGIYTEAFF.

This clonotype was observed a few times. The CDR3 end shows no conserved phenylalanine or tryptophan, and so a read error is likely. The DNA is omitted, as the CDR3 cannot be located on it reliably, and the CDR3 follows TCRdb's listing. The CDR3 reads CASSSLGTSGRPL. The V and J genes are TRBV2 and TRBJ2-4; the table's D call of TRBD2 was not tested on the DNA. Germline CDR1 SNHLY, CDR2 FYNNEI. The CDR3 numbers 13 amino acids, ends counted.

This clonotype is medium-sized in the sample. CDR3 residues: CASFGTSGTKTYEQYF. DNA of the CDR3: TGTGCCAGCTTTGGGACTAGCGGGACGAAGACCTACGAGCAGTACTTC. The rearrangement uses TRBV2 and TRBJ2-7; 13 positions agree with TRBD2. V shed 8 bases and J 2 bases; nucleotides not matched to a gene: 9. From germline, CDR1 is SNHLY and CDR2 FYNNEI. CDR3 length: 16 amino acids.

With regard to this clonotype: Given a much more abundant clone one base away, this may be a read error. Without the conserved terminal phenylalanine or tryptophan, this CDR3 likely stems from a read error. It is unclear where the CDR3 begins or ends on the DNA, so no DNA is shown, and the CDR3 is as TCRdb lists it. This chain uses TRBV20-1 with TRBJ2-5; the D segment call TRBD1 is taken from the table without a DNA check. 8 amino acids form the CDR3, both terminal residues included. The V gene's germline CDR1 is DFQATT and CDR2 SNEGSKA (reference sequence). The CDR3 protein is CSVRDGLL.